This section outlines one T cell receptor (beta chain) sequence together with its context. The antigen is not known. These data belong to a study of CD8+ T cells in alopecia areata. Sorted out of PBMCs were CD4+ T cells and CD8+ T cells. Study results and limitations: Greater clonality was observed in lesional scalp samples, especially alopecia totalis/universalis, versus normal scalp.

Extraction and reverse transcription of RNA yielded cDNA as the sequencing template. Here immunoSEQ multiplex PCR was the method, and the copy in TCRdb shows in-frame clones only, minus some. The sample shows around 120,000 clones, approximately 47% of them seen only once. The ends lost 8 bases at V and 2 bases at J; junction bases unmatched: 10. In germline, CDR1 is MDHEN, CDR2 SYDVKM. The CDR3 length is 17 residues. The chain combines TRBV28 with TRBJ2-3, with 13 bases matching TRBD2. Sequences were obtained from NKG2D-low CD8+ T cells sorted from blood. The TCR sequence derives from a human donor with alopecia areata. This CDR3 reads CASSSGLAGAHTDTQYF. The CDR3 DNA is TGTGCCAGCTCCTCCGGACTAGCGGGGGCCCACACAGATACGCAGTATTTT.